This TCR beta chain comes out of a study of T cells in Graves' hyperthyroidism and ophthalmopathy. Regarding the study as a whole: The model's output predicted ophthalmopathy at a median of around 6.9 months prior to onset.

Researchers took RNA transcripts and amplified the TCR beta CDR3 regions from them. Using the HTBI primer set, a first-round RT-PCR was run on the TCR CDR3. One entry per CDR3 protein results from TCRdb running MiXCR on the multiplex PCR reads. Among a few hundred thousand distinct CDR3 sequences listed, 20% to 30% were seen once. Of note for this clonotype: Its antigen is undetermined.

The CDR3 is 15 residues long. CDR1 is LGHDT and CDR2 is YNNKEL in the germline V gene (reference sequence). The ends were cut back, 1 base at V and 6 bases at J, with 12 bases in the middle. Each diagnosis drew on symptoms, thyroxine, TRAb, thyroid ultrasound and orbital computed tomography findings. The material sequenced was blood. The TCR comes from a man in his fifties or sixties with Graves' hyperthyroidism. The chain carries TRBV3-1 and TRBJ2-2; TRBD2 is a possible D gene (5 bases). The CDR3 bases are TGTGCCAGCAGCCAAGGGACGGGATCGGCCGGGGAGCTGTTTTTT. It translates to CASSQGTGSAGELFF. Using reference TRBV3-1 and TRBJ2-2 for the parts outside the CDR3, the full variable domain is DTAVSQTPKYLVTQMGNDKSIKCEQNLGHDTMYWYKQDSKKFLKIMFSYNNKELIINETVPNRFSPKSPDKAHLNLHINSLELGDSAVYFCASSQGTGSAGELFFGEGSRLTVL.